These 11 T cell receptor beta chains were all obtained from the same sample, sequenced in a study of cytomegalovirus exposure and HLA in healthy donors. PCR was performed using 60 Vbeta and 13 Jbeta primers. Produced via immunoSEQ multiplex PCR; TCRdb's table is partial and in-frame only. The sample lists about 130,000 clones, 55% to 80% occurring once. Sequencing was performed on PBMCs. All receptors come from a woman between 40 and 55 years old in good health and CMV-seronegative.

The table lists this clone with a few counts. V is TRBV7-7 and J is TRBJ2-5; D possibly corresponds to TRBD2 (6 bases). The CDR3 covers 14 residues. Germline loops: CDR1 SSHAT, CDR2 FNYEAQ (reference sequence). V gave up 3 bases and J gave up 5 bases, with 13 bases separating them. CDR3 bases: TGTGCCAGCAGCTTGATCATAGGGAGGGAGACCCAGTACTTC. As protein: CASSLIIGRETQYF.

The chain is built from TRBV5-4 and TRBJ2-7; TRBD1 might be the D (6 bases). This CDR3 comprises 13 residues. Per the germline V gene, CDR1 is SGHNT and CDR2 is YYREEE (reference sequence). V was shortened by 4 bases and J by 3 bases, with 11 bases between the two germline ends. Here the CDR3 reads CASSTGTNYEQYF. The CDR3 DNA reads as TGTGCCAGCAGCACCGGGACAAACTACGAGCAGTACTTC.

This sequence joins TRBV28 and TRBJ2-2, with 8 bases aligning to TRBD2. The ends lost 6 bases at V and 4 bases at J; junction bases unmatched: 7. Per germline, CDR1 MDHEN and CDR2 SYDVKM. CDR3 length: 15 amino acids. CDR3: CASRAGGSGTGELFF. The CDR3 DNA reads as TGTGCCAGCAGGGCGGGGGGCAGTGGCACCGGGGAGCTGTTTTTT.

This clone occurred once. V usage is TRBV4-2 and J usage is TRBJ1-5, with 10 bases aligning to TRBD1. Germline trimming cut 1 base from V and 6 bases from J; bases unmatched to any gene: 3. The CDR3 extends over 15 amino acids. The germline V gene has CDR1 LGHNA and CDR2 YNFKEQ. DNA of the CDR3: TGTGCCAGCAGCCAAGGGACAGGGGGACTTCAGCCCCAGCATTTT. This translates into CASSQGTGGLQPQHF.

J is TRBJ2-3 and V is TRBV5-6, with a possible D match to TRBD1 (6 bases). CDR3 length equals 17 residues. Trimming removed 6 bases from V and 3 bases from J, with 23 bases in between. Germline-derived CDR1 and CDR2 are SGHDT and YYEEEE. This CDR3 is CASKDLGQFSRTDTQYF. CDR3 nucleotide sequence: TGTGCCAGCAAAGACCTCGGACAGTTTTCGAGAACAGATACGCAGTATTTT.

The V gene is TRBV19, the J gene TRBJ2-7, with D maybe TRBD1 (5 bases). Germline CDR1 is LNHDA and CDR2 is SQIVND (reference sequence). The CDR3 consists of 14 residues. Trimming removed 3 bases from V and 0 bases from J, with 9 bases in between. The CDR3 reads CASSINRFSYEQYF. The CDR3, as DNA: TGTGCCAGTAGTATTAACAGGTTCTCCTACGAGCAGTACTTC.

This clone was observed a few times. V usage is TRBV9 and J usage is TRBJ1-1, with a weak D call TRBD1 (5 bases). In germline, CDR1 is SGDLS, CDR2 YYNGEE. The CDR3 sequence is 15 residues long. Between the trimmed V and J ends, which lost 0 bases and 1 base, there was a span of 10 bases. The CDR3 sequence is CASSVGGAGNTEAFF. CDR3 DNA sequence: TGTGCCAGCAGCGTAGGCGGGGCCGGGAACACTGAAGCTTTCTTT.

This chain joins TRBV6-5 and TRBJ1-2; tentative D call: TRBD1 (5 bases). The V end lost 8 bases, the J end lost 4 bases, and 20 bases lay between the germline ends. The CDR3 extends over 15 amino acids. Per germline, CDR1 MNHEY and CDR2 SVGAGI. The CDR3 bases are TGTGCCAGCCGGTTGGGGGAGGCCAGCTTCTATGGCTACACCTTC. The encoded protein is CASRLGEASFYGYTF.

The chain carries TRBV11-2 and TRBJ2-7; D gene ambiguous. The V gene lost 6 bases and the J gene lost 9 bases, with 9 bases spanning the gap. Germline CDR1 reads SGHAT; CDR2 reads FQNNGV. The CDR3 extends over 10 amino acids. In nucleotides, the CDR3 is TGTGCCAGCAGTGAAGCTGTGCAGTACTTC. Its protein is CASSEAVQYF.

This clone was picked up one time. The chain uses TRBV7-9 and TRBJ2-7, with D maybe TRBD2 (7 bases). This CDR3 has 13 residues. Germline CDR1 is SEHNR and CDR2 is FQNEAQ (reference sequence). V was pared by 5 bases and J by 4 bases, with 12 bases between. The CDR3 DNA reads as TGTGCCAGCAGCGGGGGGGCGGGGTACGAGCAGTACTTC. Encoded protein: CASSGGAGYEQYF. Full variable domain (missing parts from reference TRBV7-9 and TRBJ2-7): DTGVSQNPRHKITKRGQNVTFRCDPISEHNRLYWYRQTLGQGPEFLTYFQNEAQLEKSRLLSDRFSAERPKGSFSTLEIQRTEQGDSAMYLCASSGGAGYEQYFGPGTRLTVT.

In its sample, this clone was seen once. The chain is built from TRBV5-5 and TRBJ2-7; 7 bases fit TRBD2. Trimming removed 0 bases from V and 3 bases from J; junction bases left unmatched: 6. The CDR3 is 15 residues long. Germline V gene lookup returns CDR1 SGHKS and CDR2 YYEKEE (reference sequence). The CDR3 region is CASSLDGGGLYEQYF. In DNA form, the CDR3 reads TGTGCCAGCAGCTTGGATGGCGGGGGACTCTACGAGCAGTACTTC. The complete variable domain, with remaining parts taken from reference TRBV5-5 and TRBJ2-7, reads DAGVTQSPTHLIKTRGQQVTLRCSPISGHKSVSWYQQVLGQGPQFIFQYYEKEERGRGNFPDRFSARQFPNYSSELNVNALLLGDSALYLCASSLDGGGLYEQYFGPGTRLTVT.